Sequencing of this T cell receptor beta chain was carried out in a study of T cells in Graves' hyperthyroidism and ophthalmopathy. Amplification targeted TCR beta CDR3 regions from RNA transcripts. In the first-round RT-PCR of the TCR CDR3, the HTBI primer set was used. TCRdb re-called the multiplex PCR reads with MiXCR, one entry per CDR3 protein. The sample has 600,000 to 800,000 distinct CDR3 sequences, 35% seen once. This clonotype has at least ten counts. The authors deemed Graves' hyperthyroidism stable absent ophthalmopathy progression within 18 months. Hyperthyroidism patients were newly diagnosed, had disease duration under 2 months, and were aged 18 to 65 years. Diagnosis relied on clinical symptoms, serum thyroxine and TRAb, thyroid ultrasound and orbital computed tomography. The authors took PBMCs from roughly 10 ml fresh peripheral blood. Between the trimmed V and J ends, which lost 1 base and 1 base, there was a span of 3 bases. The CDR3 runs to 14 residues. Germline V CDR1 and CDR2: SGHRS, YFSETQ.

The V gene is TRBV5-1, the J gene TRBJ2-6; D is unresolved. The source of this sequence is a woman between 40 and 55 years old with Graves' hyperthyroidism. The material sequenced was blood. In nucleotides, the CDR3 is TGCGCCAGCAGCTTGCAATCTGGGGCCAACGTCCTGACTTTC. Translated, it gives CASSLQSGANVLTF.